The clone carrying this T cell receptor (beta chain) showed up just once. Germline CDR1 SGHNT, CDR2 YENEEA. V was clipped by 5 bases and J by 4 bases, with 8 bases between them. The CDR3 sequence is 12 residues long. The repertoire was sequenced with immunoSEQ multiplex PCR; TCRdb's copy has only in-frame clones and lacks some. The data hold 500,000 to 550,000 clones, with 78% observed a single time. This record comes from a study of shared T cell receptors in the human thymus. The sample was also linked to a second study, of human thymus T cells. From that report: Resected material from corrective heart surgery provided the thymus tissue analysed. Thymic and blood repertoires seemed to show skewed V and J gene use. In unrelated individuals, thymic repertoires overlapped highly, according to related research.

The receptor comes from a boy younger than two with a congenital heart defect. Material for sequencing was thymocytes. The genes are TRBV11-3 and TRBJ1-1, with D maybe TRBD1 (5 bases). CDR3 DNA: TGTGCCAGCAGCCGGGGGTGCACTGAAGCTTTCTTT. It is translated as CASSRGCTEAFF.